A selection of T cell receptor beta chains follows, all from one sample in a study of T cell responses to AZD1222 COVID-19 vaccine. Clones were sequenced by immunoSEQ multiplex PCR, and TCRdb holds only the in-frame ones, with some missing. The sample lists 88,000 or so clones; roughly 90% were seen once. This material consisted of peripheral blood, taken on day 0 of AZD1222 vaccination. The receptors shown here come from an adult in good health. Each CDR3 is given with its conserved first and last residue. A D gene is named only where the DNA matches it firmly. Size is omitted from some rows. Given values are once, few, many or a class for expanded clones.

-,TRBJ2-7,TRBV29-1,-,TGCAGCGTTGGACGGGGACGGGGCAACGAGCAGTACTTC,CSVGRGRGNEQYF
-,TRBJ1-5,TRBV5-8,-,TGTGCCAGCAGCTTGTATCTGGGTAACCAGCCCCAGCATTTT,CASSLYLGNQPQHF
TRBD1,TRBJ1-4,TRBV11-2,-,TGTGCCAGCAGCTTGTGGACAGGGGGTGACGAAAAACTGTTTTTT,CASSLWTGGDEKLFF
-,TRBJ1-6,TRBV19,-,TGTGCCACCTCTGCGGGGGACACAGGTAATTCACCCCTCCACTTT,CATSAGDTGNSPLHF
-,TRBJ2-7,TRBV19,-,TGTGCCAGTAACGATGTAGCTGGGTACGAGCAGTACTTC,CASNDVAGYEQYF
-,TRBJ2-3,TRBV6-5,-,TGTGCCAGCAGTCTGGAGGGCAGGGAAGTTGATACGCAGTATTTT,CASSLEGREVDTQYF
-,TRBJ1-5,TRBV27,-,TGTGCCAGCAGTTTCGCGGGTGATAGCAATCAGCCCCAGCATTTT,CASSFAGDSNQPQHF
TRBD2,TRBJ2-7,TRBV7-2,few,TGTGCCAGCAGCTTAGTGGCTAGCGGAAACTCCTACGAGCAGTACTTC,CASSLVASGNSYEQYF
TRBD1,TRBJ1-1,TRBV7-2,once,TGTGCCAGCAGCTGGACAGGGTTCATAGTAACTGAAGCTTTCTTT,CASSWTGFIVTEAFF
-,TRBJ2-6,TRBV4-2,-,TGTGCCAGCAGCCAAGATATATTAGCACAGGAGGTTAGCTCTGGGGCCAACGTCCTGACTTTC,CASSQDILAQEVSSGANVLTF
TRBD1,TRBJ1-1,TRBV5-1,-,TGCGCCAGCAGCTTGGAAGGACAGGGGGCTTTCTTT,CASSLEGQGAFF
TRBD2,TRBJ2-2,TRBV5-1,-,TGCGCCAGCAGACCCCCGGGTGCTAGCGGGGGCACCGGGGAGCTGTTTTTT,CASRPPGASGGTGELFF
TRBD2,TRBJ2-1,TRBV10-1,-,TGCGCCAGCAGTGAGTCGGCTAGCGGGAGTGGTGAGCAGTTCTTC,CASSESASGSGEQFF
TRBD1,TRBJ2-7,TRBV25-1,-,TGTGCCAGCAGTGACTACCCCGGGACAGGGGGCTCCTACGAGCAGTACTTC,CASSDYPGTGGSYEQYF
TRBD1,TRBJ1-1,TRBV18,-,TGTGCCAGCTCACAAGCCGGGACAGGTGAAGCTTTCTTT,CASSQAGTGEAFF
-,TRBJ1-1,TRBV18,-,TGTGCCAGCTCACCACCTAGAGAGGCGGCGGGGGGAGAAGCTTTCTTT,CASSPPREAAGGEAFF
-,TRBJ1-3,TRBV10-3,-,TGTGCCATCAGTGACCACGTCCAGGGGAGTGGAAACACCATATATTTT,CAISDHVQGSGNTIYF
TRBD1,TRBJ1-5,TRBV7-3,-,TGTGCCAGCAGCTCCACCCAGGGGGCACCCCAGCATTTT,CASSSTQGAPQHF
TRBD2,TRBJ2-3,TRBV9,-,TGTGCCAGCAGCGTAACTAGCGGGAGGGTCCCAGATACGCAGTATTTT,CASSVTSGRVPDTQYF
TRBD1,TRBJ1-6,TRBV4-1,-,TGCGCCAGCAGCCAAAAGGGACAGCGCTATAATTCACCCCTCCACTTT,CASSQKGQRYNSPLHF
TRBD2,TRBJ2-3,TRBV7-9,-,TGTGCCAGCAGCTTAAGCGGGACCGGGGCAGATACGCAGTATTTT,CASSLSGTGADTQYF
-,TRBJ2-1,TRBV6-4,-,TGTGCCAGCAGTGAGAGAATCGAAGCCGATGAGCAGTTCTTC,CASSERIEADEQFF